Shown below are 18 T cell receptor beta chains from a single sample sequenced in a study of T cells after yellow fever vaccination. TCRdb re-called the 5' RACE reads through MiXCR, storing one row per CDR3 protein. The sample records about 170,000 distinct CDR3 sequences, 11% being singletons. The sequencing here drew on CD8+ T cells sorted from PBMCs, taken 15 days after the yellow fever booster vaccination. The origin of the receptors is a man younger than 35 who received the YFV17D yellow fever vaccine.

This clonotype turned up a few times. The genes are TRBV6-5 and TRBJ1-2, with TRBD1 matching over 9 bases. Germline V CDR1 and CDR2: MNHEY, SVGAGI. This CDR3 has 13 amino acids. Trimming cost V 8 bases and J 7 bases; bases outside gene matches: 8. CDR3 loop: CASSEQGASGYTF. In DNA, the CDR3 is TGTGCCAGCTCCGAACAGGGGGCGTCTGGCTACACCTTC.

The chain uses TRBV5-4 and TRBJ2-7; 8 bases are a match to TRBD1. The trim removed 9 bases at V and 5 bases at J, leaving 7 bases unmatched. Germline V gives CDR1 SGHNT, CDR2 YYREEE (reference sequence). This CDR3 is 12 amino acids long. CDR3 bases: TGTGCCACCGACAGGGGATGGAACGAGCAGTACTTC. Translated: CATDRGWNEQYF.

A few counts support this clonotype. V and J are TRBV7-9 and TRBJ2-7, with D tentatively TRBD2 (6 bases). Per the germline V gene, CDR1 is SEHNR and CDR2 is FQNEAQ (reference sequence). V was shortened by 3 bases and J by 6 bases, with 9 bases between the two germline ends. The CDR3 totals 12 residues. The CDR3: CASSLGGAEQYV. The DNA for the CDR3 is TGTGCCAGCAGCTTGGGGGGTGCCGAGCAGTACGTC.

This clonotype was seen a few times. The chain carries TRBV11-2 and TRBJ2-1; perhaps D is TRBD1 or TRBD2 (5 bases each). Germline CDR1 is SGHAT and CDR2 is FQNNGV. V lost 7 bases and J lost 8, with 30 bases in between. This CDR3 has 18 amino acids. The CDR3 here is CASNHPGVGTDNKDEQFF. The CDR3 DNA sequence: TGTGCCAGCAACCACCCCGGGGTGGGGACGGATAACAAAGATGAGCAGTTCTTC.

V usage is TRBV20-1 and J usage is TRBJ2-1; 9 nucleotides agree with TRBD2. The length of the CDR3 is 17 residues. Unmatched junction bases numbered 15, after V lost 5 bases and J lost 4 bases. The germline V gene encodes CDR1 DFQATT and CDR2 SNEGSKA (reference sequence). CDR3 in DNA: TGCAGTGCTTGTCCCTCCCAGCGGGGGGTTCTGTACAATGAGCAGTTCTTC. This encodes CSACPSQRGVLYNEQFF.

This clonotype was counted ten times or more. This chain connects TRBV2 to TRBJ2-2; 8 bases are a match to TRBD1. From germline, CDR1 is SNHLY and CDR2 FYNNEI. V lost 5 bases, J lost 4 bases, and 9 bases stayed unmatched. The CDR3 consists of 16 residues. In DNA, the CDR3 is TGTGCCAGCAGTTGGCCGGAGACAGGGGTCACCGGGGAGCTGTTTTTT. Amino acids: CASSWPETGVTGELFF.

The chain couples TRBV12-3 or TRBV12-4 to TRBJ2-1, with 12 bases that match TRBD1. The CDR3 contains 16 residues. Unmatched junction bases numbered 9, after V lost 6 bases and J lost 6 bases. The CDR3 here is CASRDRDRGRFNEQFF. CDR3 DNA: TGTGCCAGCAGGGACCGGGACAGGGGGCGTTTCAATGAGCAGTTCTTC.

This clonotype was counted between two and nine times. The chain is built from TRBV4-3 and TRBJ2-1; D is unresolved. Germline V gene lookup returns CDR1 LGHNA and CDR2 YSLEER. With 4 bases removed from V and 9 bases from J, the gap between germline ends came to 13 bases. The CDR3 covers 13 residues. This CDR3 reads CASSPPLAGEQFF. CDR3 in DNA: TGCGCCAGCAGCCCTCCCCTGGCCGGTGAGCAGTTCTTC.

In its sample, this clonotype was seen once. V is TRBV11-2 and J is TRBJ2-7; TRBD2 agrees at 7 bases. The J segment lost 4 bases and the V segment lost 7 bases, leaving 10 bases of the junction unmatched. This CDR3 contains 14 residues. Germline V gene lookup returns CDR1 SGHAT and CDR2 FQNNGV. The CDR3 here is CASTVGSGVYEQYV. As DNA, the CDR3 is TGTGCCAGCACGGTAGGGAGCGGGGTGTACGAGCAGTACGTC.

A few counts support this clonotype. The CDR3 nucleotides read TGTGCCACCAGCGAAGGCCGGGACAGGGGGAACGGCTACACCTTC. Residues: CATSEGRDRGNGYTF. This rearrangement joins TRBV15 to TRBJ1-2, with 11 bases lining up with TRBD1. Trimming at V came to 5 bases and at J to 8 bases, leaving 10 bases not matched to a gene. The CDR3 consists of 15 residues. Germline values: CDR1 LNHNV, CDR2 YYDKDF (reference sequence).

This clonotype was detected a few times. The chain is built from TRBV7-8 and TRBJ2-4; D unclear. The germline V gene has CDR1 SGHVS and CDR2 FQNEAQ. The CDR3 extends over 15 amino acids. V lost 5 bases and J 5 bases, leaving 16 bases between the germline ends. The CDR3 spells CASSPITPGQNIQYF. The CDR3 region has the DNA TGTGCCAGCAGCCCCATAACCCCGGGCCAAAACATTCAGTACTTC.

The chain couples TRBV4-2 to TRBJ1-5; 9 bases are a match to TRBD1. Germline V gene lookup returns CDR1 LGHNA and CDR2 YNFKEQ. V lost 4 bases and J lost 4; bases outside the gene matches: 8. The CDR3 runs 16 residues. Here the CDR3 DNA reads TGTGCCAGCAGCCCCCCCGAGGGGACAGGGAATCAGCCCCAGCATTTT. Residues: CASSPPEGTGNQPQHF.

In this sample, this clonotype turned up a few times. In DNA form, the CDR3 reads TGTGCCAGCAGCCCACAGGCAGGGGACACTGAAGCTTTCTTT. This sequence encodes CASSPQAGDTEAFF. The V gene is TRBV7-8, the J gene TRBJ1-1; maybe TRBD1 (6 bases). V lost 5 bases and J 3 bases, leaving 13 bases between the germline ends. Germline assignment: CDR1 SGHVS and CDR2 FQNEAQ. CDR3 size: 14 residues.

The rearrangement uses TRBV6-2 or TRBV6-3 and TRBJ2-3; D may be TRBD2 (6 bases). V was clipped by 2 bases and J by 0 bases, with 24 bases between them. Per the germline V gene, CDR1 is MNHEY and CDR2 is SVGEGT. The CDR3 is 20 residues long. The CDR3 spells CASSYSGPILGGSSTDTQYF. Here the CDR3 DNA reads TGTGCCAGCAGTTACAGCGGCCCAATACTGGGGGGATCTAGCACAGATACGCAGTATTTT.

The V and J genes are TRBV6-2 or TRBV6-3 and TRBJ2-5; D tentatively reads TRBD1 or TRBD2 (5 bases each). The CDR3 has 17 amino acids. Between the trimmed V and J ends, which lost 4 bases and 3 bases, there was a span of 21 bases. Germline loops: CDR1 MNHEY, CDR2 SVGEGT. In DNA, the CDR3 is TGTGCCAGCAGTTTCCCGAACAACCGGGACGACGAAGAGACCCAGTACTTC. It translates to CASSFPNNRDDEETQYF.

The chain links TRBV15 to TRBJ1-2; D might be TRBD1 (5 bases). This CDR3 spans 15 amino acids. V was pared by 0 bases and J by 7 bases, with 15 bases between. Germline CDR1 and CDR2: LNHNV and YYDKDF (reference sequence). The CDR3 reads CATSRDRSQGAGYTF. DNA for the CDR3: TGTGCCACCAGCAGAGATCGATCGCAGGGAGCTGGCTACACCTTC.

The V call is TRBV7-2, the J call TRBJ1-1, with D uncertain. The V end was cut by 5 bases, the J end by 1 base, with 14 bases between. CDR1 and CDR2 (germline): SGHTA, FQGNSA. The CDR3 totals 15 residues. CDR3 sequence (DNA): TGTGCCAGCAGCCGTGCGGGCTCTGGGAACACTGAAGCTTTCTTT. Amino acid sequence: CASSRAGSGNTEAFF. Together with reference TRBV7-2 and TRBJ1-1, the CDR3 gives the full variable domain: GAGVSQSPSNKVTEKGKDVELRCDPISGHTALYWYRQSLGQGLEFLIYFQGNSAPDKSGLPSDRFSAERTGGSVSTLTIQRTQQEDSAVYLCASSRAGSGNTEAFFGQGTRLTVV.

This clonotype has just a few counts. This chain joins TRBV5-1 and TRBJ1-1, with unresolved D. Per the germline V gene, CDR1 is SGHRS and CDR2 is YFSETQ. The CDR3 sequence is 16 residues long. V shed 0 bases and J shed 4 bases, with 16 bases lying between them. The CDR3 region is CASSLGIGRLGTEAFF. The CDR3 DNA sequence: TGCGCCAGCAGCTTGGGAATAGGGAGACTTGGCACTGAAGCTTTCTTT.